Reported below is one TCR beta chain. Unique molecular identifiers were incorporated into the prepared TCRbeta library. One entry per CDR3 protein, called by TCRdb with MiXCR from the PCR reads. The sample gives some 400,000 distinct CDR3 sequences, around 20% of which show up once; approximately 3.9% is in the top ten. This sample is part of a study of T-cell reconstitution after alpha-beta-depleted transplantation in children. Losses at the gene ends were 6 bases for V and 5 bases for J; bases not matched to a gene: 9. CDR1 is DFQATT, CDR2 SNEGSKA, per germline (reference sequence). The CDR3 runs to 13 residues.

The chain joins TRBV20-1 to TRBJ1-2; the match to TRBD1 covers 7 bases. The sample in question was PBMCs from the stem cell graft donor, obtained from the stem cell graft. The clonotype comes from a human donor who donated a stem cell graft to a child with acute myeloid leukemia. The CDR3 is CSALGDSPYGYTF. The CDR3 region has the DNA TGCAGTGCGCTAGGGGACAGTCCTTATGGCTACACCTTC.